The sequence of this TCR beta chain was determined in a study of CD8 T cells in Susac syndrome. RNA in amounts of about 0.5 to 1 ug was reverse transcribed with random hexamers. MiXCR, run by TCRdb on the immunoSEQ multiplex PCR reads, gives a single entry per CDR3 protein. The sample includes around 140,000 distinct CDR3 sequences, around 80% of them seen just once. Peripheral blood CD8+ and CD4+ T cells were profiled by TCR beta sequencing. V lost 0 bases and J lost 5; bases outside the gene matches: 6. Germline CDR1 reads GTSNPN; CDR2 reads SVGIG (reference sequence). The CDR3 contains 15 residues.

This chain links TRBV30 with TRBJ2-1, with TRBD2 identical over 8 bases. The clonotype comes from a human donor with multiple sclerosis. The sample was CD8+ T cells from PBMCs. CDR3 DNA: TGTGCCTGGAGTGTCCTTACTAGCGGCAACAATGAGCAGTTCTTC. Translated: CAWSVLTSGNNEQFF.